Sequencing of this TCR beta chain was carried out in a study of OX40 agonist ivuxolimab in advanced cancers. About the full investigation: Ivuxolimab, which targeted the costimulatory receptor OX40 (CD134), was an agonistic, fully human IgG2 monoclonal antibody. Intravenous ivuxolimab was administered to patients every 2 weeks at six dose levels: 0.01, 0.1, 0.3, 1.5, 3 and 10 mg/kg. Of the roughly 52 dose-escalation patients, hepatocellular carcinoma was present in about 20, melanoma in approximately 15, renal cell carcinoma in 9 and head and neck cancer in 9. The dose-escalation cohort was 82.7% male with a mean age of approximately 60 years, ranging from roughly 20 to 80. Prior anti-PD-1, anti-PD-L1 or anti-CTLA-4 therapy was permitted, and checkpoint inhibitors had been received by roughly two fifths of dose-escalation patients. Partial responses were achieved by three dose-escalation patients, of whom one had hepatocellular carcinoma and two had cutaneous melanoma. The purpose of peripheral TCRbeta sequencing was to test whether ivuxolimab changed TCR sequence diversity and led to clonal T-cell expansion. The paper covers the monotherapy dose-escalation part of the phase I ivuxolimab trial, which included N ≈ 50 patients.

In the case of this clone: Its antigen is unknown. Per-base quality was not reported, and no clone a single base away is much larger than it.

Inclusive of the bounding cysteine and phenylalanine, the CDR3 is 15 residues long. CDR3 DNA is the only sequence kept; it has 45 bases, read in frame from the first base. The germline V gene sets CDR1 to SGDLS and CDR2 to YYNGEE. Trimming at the junction amounts to 0 bases on V and 0 bases on J, and the germline ends lie 9 bases apart. The trial excluded patients who had a history of autoimmune disease or were on systemic immunosuppression. In every dose cohort, peripheral blood was drawn for TCR sequencing at baseline, cycle 4 day 1, and cycle 7 day 1. Samples came from an open-label, multicenter, first-in-human phase I dose-escalation trial of ivuxolimab. The trial enrolled adults with locally advanced or metastatic head and neck squamous cell, hepatocellular, melanoma or renal cell carcinoma. Before TCR sequencing, CD4+ T cells and CD8+ T cells from peripheral blood were sorted into separate populations.

For sequencing of the TCRbeta CDR3 region, genomic DNA was extracted from the sorted cells. The immunoSEQ Assay was used for sequencing of TCRbeta CDR3 regions. TCRdb holds this immuneACCESS table with in-frame rearrangements only. Some clones are missing; in checked studies, unresolved V genes explain under half, and the rest has no known cause. Recorded for this sample are roughly 70,000 clones; about nine tenths of them occurred a single time. The top ten clones comprise roughly 4.2% of the sample. On the study overall, not on this receptor specifically: Low levels of normalized T-cell clonal expansion were also seen in some nonresponding patients. Clonal expansion of both CD4+ and CD8+ blood T cells was observed from baseline to week 6 at doses 0.1 to 3.0 mg/kg. In partial responders in the 0.1-3.0 mg/kg groups, normalized peripheral clonal expansion was found to be among the lowest, especially among CD8+ T cells. Antigen specificity was not determined for the clonally expanded peripheral T cells. After ivuxolimab, more expanded clones were found on average in CD8+ T cells than in CD4+ T cells.

This TCR was sampled from an adult with an advanced solid tumor such as melanoma, head and neck, liver or kidney cancer. The rearranged chain carries TRBV9 and TRBJ1-1, with an unclear D gene assignment. The sample was CD4+ or CD8+ T cells sorted from blood, taken in a trial of the OX40 agonist ivuxolimab. The CDR3: CASSVEWTLNTEAFF. The nucleotide sequence reads TGTGCCAGCAGCGTAGAATGGACCTTGAACACTGAAGCTTTCTTT.